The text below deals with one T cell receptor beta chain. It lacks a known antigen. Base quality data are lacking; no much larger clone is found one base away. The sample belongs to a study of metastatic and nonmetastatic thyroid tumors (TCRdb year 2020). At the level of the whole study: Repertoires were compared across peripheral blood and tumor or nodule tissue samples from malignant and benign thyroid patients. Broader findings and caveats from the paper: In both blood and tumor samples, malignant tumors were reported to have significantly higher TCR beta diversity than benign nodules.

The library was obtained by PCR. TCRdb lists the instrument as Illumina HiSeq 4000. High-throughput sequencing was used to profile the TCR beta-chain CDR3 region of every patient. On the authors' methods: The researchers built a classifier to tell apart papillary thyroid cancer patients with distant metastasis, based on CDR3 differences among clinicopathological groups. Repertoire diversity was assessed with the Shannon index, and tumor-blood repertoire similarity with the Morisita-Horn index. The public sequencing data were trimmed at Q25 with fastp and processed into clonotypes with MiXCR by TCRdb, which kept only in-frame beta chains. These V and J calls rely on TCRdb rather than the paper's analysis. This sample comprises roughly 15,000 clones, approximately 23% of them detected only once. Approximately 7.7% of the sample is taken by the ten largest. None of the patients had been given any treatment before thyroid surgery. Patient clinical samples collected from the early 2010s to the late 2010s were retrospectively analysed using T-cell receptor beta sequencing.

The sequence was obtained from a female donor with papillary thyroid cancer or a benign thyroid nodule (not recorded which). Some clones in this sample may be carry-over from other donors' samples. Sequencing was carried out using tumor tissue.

In nucleotides, the sequence is TGTGCCAGCAGCAGGACTAGCGGTAGGGCTCCGAATGAGCAGTTCTTC. Translated, this is CASSRTSGRAPNEQFF. The rearrangement joined TRBV11-2 to TRBJ2-1, with 10 bases in between that match TRBD2. After removal of 5 bases from V and 7 bases from J, the junction retains 11 bases not matched to a gene. From the cysteine through the phenylalanine, the CDR3 covers 16 amino acids. Only the CDR3 region is kept as DNA, spanning 48 bases read in frame from base 1. CDR1 and CDR2 are read off the germline V gene as SGHAT and FQNNGV.